The clone carrying this TCR beta chain was found once. No antigen is known for it. TCRdb recomputed calls from the reads with MiXCR, one row per CDR3 protein. The sample has 150,000 or so distinct CDR3 sequences; 20% to 25% are singletons. These data are taken from a study of T cell repertoires in cytomegalovirus infection. As for the study in general: CMV epitopes used comprised recently identified HLA-C-restricted ones and well-studied HLA-B-restricted ones. Based on public TCR beta signatures, there were indications of CMV infection and of a matching HLA type. Whole-study results and caveats: Ex vivo, HLA-C-restricted CMV-specific TCR beta clonotypes prevailed over the rest of the response.

V lost 1 base and J 3 bases, leaving 9 bases between the germline ends. The CDR3 runs to 15 residues. The V gene's germline CDR1 is LGHNA and CDR2 YNFKEQ. V is TRBV4-2 and J is TRBJ2-2; weak D call: TRBD1 (5 bases). The sequencing used CD8+ T cells from cultured PBMCs, collected from culture after CMV antigen stimulation. This sequence was found in a human donor in good health (CMV status not recorded). Some clones in this sample may be carry-over from other donors' samples. The CDR3 DNA sequence: TGTGCCAGCAGCCAAGTCCCCAGGGACACCGGGGAGCTGTTTTTT. Translating it yields CASSQVPRDTGELFF.